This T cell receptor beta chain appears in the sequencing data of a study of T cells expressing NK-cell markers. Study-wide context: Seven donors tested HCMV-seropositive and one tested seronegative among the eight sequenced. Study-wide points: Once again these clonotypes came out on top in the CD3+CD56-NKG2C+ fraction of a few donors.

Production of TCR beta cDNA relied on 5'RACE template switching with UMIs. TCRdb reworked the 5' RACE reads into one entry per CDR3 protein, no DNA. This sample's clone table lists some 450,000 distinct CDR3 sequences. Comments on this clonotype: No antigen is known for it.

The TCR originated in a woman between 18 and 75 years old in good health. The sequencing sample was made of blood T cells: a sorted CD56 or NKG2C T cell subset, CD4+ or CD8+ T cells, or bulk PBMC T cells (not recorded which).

CDR3 loop: CASSVGGYSNQPQHF. This chain joins TRBV9 and TRBJ1-5. CDR1 SGDLS and CDR2 YYNGEE come from the germline V gene. CDR3 size: 15 residues. Variable domain in full (rest from reference TRBV9 and TRBJ1-5): DSGVTQTPKHLITATGQRVTLRCSPRSGDLSVYWYQQSLDQGLQFLIQYYNGEERAKGNILERFSAQQFPDLHSELNLSSLELGDSALYFCASSVGGYSNQPQHFGDGTRLSIL.